These 29 T cell receptor beta chains share one sample of origin, sequenced in a study of cytomegalovirus exposure and HLA in healthy donors. PCR involved 60 Vbeta and 13 Jbeta primers. The method was immunoSEQ multiplex PCR; TCRdb's version includes in-frame clones alone and lacks a portion of them. The sample lists approximately 110,000 clones, roughly 82% seen once, with about 13% in the top ten. Sample: PBMCs. These TCRs come from a woman in her sixties in good health and CMV-seropositive.

The table lists this clone with a few counts. The chain uses TRBV7-2 and TRBJ2-7, with 7 positions matching TRBD2. V lost 8 bases and J lost 2; bases outside the gene matches: 12. The CDR3 is 15 amino acids. Germline CDR1 SGHTA, CDR2 FQGNSA. CDR3 sequence (DNA): TGTGCCAGCCGCCTTGGCGGGAGTGGCACCTACGAGCAGTACTTC. Its translation is CASRLGGSGTYEQYF.

The chain recombines TRBV27 with TRBJ1-6; TRBD1 might be the D (6 bases). With 5 bases removed from V and 10 bases from J, the gap between germline ends came to 21 bases. Germline lookup yields CDR1 MNHEY and CDR2 SMNVEV (reference sequence). This CDR3 is 16 amino acids long. CDR3 loop: CASSPDASGVGSPLHF. The CDR3 nucleotides read TGTGCCAGCAGTCCAGACGCGTCAGGGGTTGGATCACCCCTCCACTTT.

This chain links TRBV10-3 with TRBJ2-7, with 7 positions matching TRBD2. The CDR3 spans 19 residues. J was trimmed by 1 base and V by 7 bases; bases with no gene match: 22. The germline V gene encodes CDR1 ENHRY and CDR2 SYGVKD. CDR3 bases: TGTGCCATCAAATCCGAGGGCAGGGCTAGCGGCGATCAATCCTACGAGCAGTACTTC. Amino acids: CAIKSEGRASGDQSYEQYF.

The chain recombines TRBV5-1 with TRBJ2-1; 12 positions agree with TRBD2. J lost 2 bases, V lost 3 bases, and 3 bases had no gene match. The CDR3 extends over 16 amino acids. Germline lookup yields CDR1 SGHRS and CDR2 YFSETQ. CDR3 protein: CASSSRTSGTYNEQFF. In DNA form, the CDR3 reads TGCGCCAGCAGCTCGAGGACTAGCGGGACCTACAATGAGCAGTTCTTC.

This rearrangement joins TRBV7-2 to TRBJ1-2; 8 bases align to TRBD1. This CDR3 comprises 18 residues. Germline-derived CDR1 and CDR2 are SGHTA and FQGNSA. V gave up 6 bases and J gave up 4 bases; unmatched junction bases: 19. The CDR3 loop reads CASRSQSDRDGPIYGYTF. For the CDR3, the DNA is TGTGCCAGCAGGAGCCAATCGGACAGGGATGGCCCCATCTATGGCTACACCTTC.

The gene calls are TRBV5-8 and TRBJ2-6, with D possibly matching TRBD1 (5 bases). Germline lookup yields CDR1 SGHTS and CDR2 YDEGEE. CDR3 length: 15 residues. V lost 0 bases and J 2 bases, leaving 6 bases between the germline ends. CDR3 in amino acids: CASSLGQTGANVLTF. The CDR3 bases are TGTGCCAGCAGCTTGGGACAGACTGGGGCCAACGTCCTGACTTTC.

The rearrangement joins TRBV7-8 to TRBJ1-2; D might be TRBD1 (6 bases). The CDR3 runs to 15 residues. Germline V gives CDR1 SGHVS, CDR2 FQNEAQ. The ends were cut back, 5 bases at V and 5 bases at J, with 18 bases in the middle. CDR3 sequence reads: CASSETQGLGYGYTF. The CDR3 DNA is TGTGCCAGCAGCGAGACACAGGGTTTGGGGTATGGCTACACCTTC.

This chain connects TRBV7-9 to TRBJ2-7; 9 positions agree with TRBD1. The germline gives CDR1 SEHNR, CDR2 FQNEAQ (reference sequence). This CDR3 is built from 14 residues. V dropped 3 bases and J dropped 3; count of bases not matched to a gene: 3. The CDR3 DNA sequence: TGTGCCAGCAGCTTCCCGGGACAGGGCTACGAGCAGTACTTC. Residues: CASSFPGQGYEQYF.

This sequence joins TRBV14 and TRBJ2-7; 10 bases map to TRBD2. The CDR3 runs to 13 residues. Germline CDR1 is SGHDN and CDR2 is FVKESK. Trimming at V came to 5 bases and at J to 6 bases, leaving 4 bases not matched to a gene. CDR3 loop: CASSWGTSAEQYF. The CDR3 DNA is TGTGCCAGCAGCTGGGGGACTAGCGCCGAGCAGTACTTC. Together with reference TRBV14 and TRBJ2-7, the CDR3 gives the full variable domain: EAGVTQFPSHSVIEKGQTVTLRCDPISGHDNLYWYRRVMGKEIKFLLHFVKESKQDESGMPNNRFLAERTGGTYSTLKVQPAELEDSGVYFCASSWGTSAEQYFGPGTRLTVT.

V usage is TRBV11-2 and J usage is TRBJ2-7; TRBD1 aligns across 9 bases. This CDR3 is 15 amino acids long. Germline values: CDR1 SGHAT, CDR2 FQNNGV. With V trimmed by 5 bases and J by 7 bases, 12 bases remained unmatched. The CDR3 region is CASSPLKGQGREQYF. In nucleotides, the CDR3 is TGTGCCAGCAGCCCGTTAAAGGGACAGGGAAGAGAGCAGTACTTC. The variable domain in full, with the rest retrieved from reference TRBV11-2 and TRBJ2-7, is EAGVAQSPRYKIIEKRQSVAFWCNPISGHATLYWYQQILGQGPKLLIQFQNNGVVDDSQLPKDRFSAERLKGVDSTLKIQPAKLEDSAVYLCASSPLKGQGREQYFGPGTRLTVT.

The table lists this clone with a count of one. The rearrangement uses TRBV19 and TRBJ2-3; a possible D gene is TRBD2 (6 bases). CDR1 is LNHDA and CDR2 is SQIVND in the germline V gene (reference sequence). The CDR3 spans 12 residues. The ends were cut back, 7 bases at V and 6 bases at J, with 11 bases in the middle. The CDR3 region has the DNA TGTGCCAGTAAGGAACGGGGGGATACGCAGTATTTT. Translating it yields CASKERGDTQYF. Together with reference TRBV19 and TRBJ2-3, the CDR3 gives the full variable domain: DGGITQSPKYLFRKEGQNVTLSCEQNLNHDAMYWYRQDPGQGLRLIYYSQIVNDFQKGDIAEGYSVSREKKESFPLTVTSAQKNPTAFYLCASKERGDTQYFGPGTRLTVL.

This clone has only a few counts. The chain joins TRBV11-2 to TRBJ2-3; TRBD2 agrees at 11 bases. J was trimmed by 1 base and V by 7 bases; bases with no gene match: 7. This CDR3 has 16 residues. Germline CDR1 SGHAT, CDR2 FQNNGV. The CDR3 nucleotides read TGTGCCAGCAACCACTATAGCGGGAGGGGCACAGATACGCAGTATTTT. Translation gives CASNHYSGRGTDTQYF. Variable domain in full (rest from reference TRBV11-2 and TRBJ2-3): EAGVAQSPRYKIIEKRQSVAFWCNPISGHATLYWYQQILGQGPKLLIQFQNNGVVDDSQLPKDRFSAERLKGVDSTLKIQPAKLEDSAVYLCASNHYSGRGTDTQYFGPGTRLTVL.

V gene TRBV5-8 combines with J gene TRBJ2-7; tentative D call: TRBD2 (6 bases). Germline-derived CDR1 and CDR2 are SGHTS and YDEGEE. Trimming removed 5 bases from V and 2 bases from J, with 11 bases in between. The CDR3 is made up of 13 amino acids. As DNA, the CDR3 is TGTGCCAGCAGGTCACCGGGAGCCTACGAGCAGTACTTC. Its protein is CASRSPGAYEQYF.

This clone was seen a handful of times. The chain uses TRBV4-2 and TRBJ2-7; TRBD2 aligns across 10 bases. This CDR3 has 16 amino acids. Unmatched junction bases numbered 7, after V lost 1 base and J lost 4 bases. CDR1 LGHNA and CDR2 YNFKEQ come from the germline V gene. The CDR3 region is CASSQGRTSGDYEQYF. Written as DNA, the CDR3 is TGTGCCAGCAGCCAAGGTAGAACTAGCGGGGATTACGAGCAGTACTTC.

The chain couples TRBV7-8 to TRBJ1-2, with D unresolved. Looked up from germline, CDR1 is SGHVS and CDR2 is FQNEAQ. The V end was cut by 5 bases, the J end by 0 bases, with 7 bases between. This CDR3 region has 13 residues. In DNA form, the CDR3 reads TGTGCCAGCAGCCAGGTCGCTAACTATGGCTACACCTTC. Translation gives CASSQVANYGYTF.

The J gene is TRBJ2-1, the V gene TRBV10-3, with TRBD2 as a possible D gene (6 bases). This CDR3 has 18 residues. The ends were cut back, 0 bases at V and 0 bases at J, with 15 bases in the middle. In germline, CDR1 is ENHRY, CDR2 SYGVKD. The CDR3 nucleotides are TGTGCCATCAGTGAGTCCGGGGCAGGGACTGACTCCTACAATGAGCAGTTCTTC. Translated: CAISESGAGTDSYNEQFF.

This chain links TRBV5-1 with TRBJ2-1; weak D call: TRBD1 (5 bases). Germline V gene lookup returns CDR1 SGHRS and CDR2 YFSETQ. Trimming took 0 bases from V and 0 from J, leaving 10 bases between them. The CDR3 contains 16 residues. CDR3 sequence (DNA): TGCGCCAGCAGCTTGGTGCAGGGCTACTCCTACAATGAGCAGTTCTTC. Residues: CASSLVQGYSYNEQFF.

This sequence joins TRBV6-5 and TRBJ1-2; no firm D call. V gave up 0 bases and J gave up 4 bases, with 12 bases separating them. Germline values: CDR1 MNHEY, CDR2 SVGAGI. This CDR3 has 15 amino acids. The CDR3 DNA is TGTGCCAGCAGTTACTCGGGTGGAGAACGCTATGGCTACACCTTC. Protein: CASSYSGGERYGYTF.

This rearrangement joins TRBV5-1 to TRBJ1-2; 12 bases fit TRBD1. Germline lookup yields CDR1 SGHRS and CDR2 YFSETQ. The CDR3 spans 16 residues. The ends lost 4 bases at V and 6 bases at J; junction bases unmatched: 10. The CDR3 loop is CASSPGQGAGFNGYTF. The DNA for the CDR3 is TGCGCCAGCAGCCCGGGACAGGGGGCAGGTTTTAATGGCTACACCTTC. The full variable domain, completed using reference TRBV5-1 and TRBJ1-2, is KAGVTQTPRYLIKTRGQQVTLSCSPISGHRSVSWYQQTPGQGLQFLFEYFSETQRNKGNFPGRFSGRQFSNSRSEMNVSTLELGDSALYLCASSPGQGAGFNGYTFGSGTRLTVV.

The chain links TRBV15 to TRBJ2-5, with 12 bases fitting TRBD2. The DNA end is more similar to TRBJ2-7, so the J call may be wrong. This CDR3 spans 13 amino acids. Germline V gives CDR1 LNHNV, CDR2 YYDKDF (reference sequence). DNA for the CDR3: TGTGCCACCCGACTAGCGGGGGACTACGAGCAGTACTTC. Translation gives CATRLAGDYEQYF.

This chain uses TRBV5-1 with TRBJ2-5; 9 nucleotides line up with TRBD2. The germline V gene encodes CDR1 SGHRS and CDR2 YFSETQ. The CDR3 extends over 16 amino acids. V gave up 5 bases and J gave up 4 bases; unmatched junction bases: 12. The CDR3 reads CASRFVGGGAGETQYF. CDR3 coding DNA: TGCGCCAGCAGGTTCGTCGGCGGGGGGGCGGGAGAGACCCAGTACTTC. Based on the CDR3 plus reference TRBV5-1 and TRBJ2-5, the full variable domain is KAGVTQTPRYLIKTRGQQVTLSCSPISGHRSVSWYQQTPGQGLQFLFEYFSETQRNKGNFPGRFSGRQFSNSRSEMNVSTLELGDSALYLCASRFVGGGAGETQYFGPGTRLLVL.

This clone was found a few times. The CDR3 bases are TGCGCCAGCAGCTTGGATCCGAATGAGCAGTTCTTC. Translation gives CASSLDPNEQFF. J is TRBJ2-1 and V is TRBV5-1; D is undetermined. V was cut by 0 bases and J by 7 bases, with 5 bases left in between. Looked up from germline, CDR1 is SGHRS and CDR2 is YFSETQ. The CDR3 consists of 12 residues.

The chain combines TRBV7-9 with TRBJ1-2, with D perhaps matching TRBD1 (6 bases). Germline CDR1 is SEHNR and CDR2 is FQNEAQ (reference sequence). V was pared by 5 bases and J by 5 bases, with 9 bases between. This CDR3 region has 12 residues. The CDR3 sequence: CASSEQGYGYTF. CDR3 DNA sequence: TGTGCCAGCAGCGAACAGGGTTATGGCTACACCTTC.

The chain is built from TRBV6-1 and TRBJ1-3; D gene uncertain. Germline V gene lookup returns CDR1 MNHNS and CDR2 SASEGT. The CDR3 length is 16 residues. The ends were cut back, 1 base at V and 0 bases at J, with 10 bases in the middle. CDR3 in DNA: TGTGCCAGCAGTGAAGGTCTGATCGGCTCTGGAAACACCATATATTTT. Its translation: CASSEGLIGSGNTIYF.

This chain uses TRBV5-1 with TRBJ2-5; 11 bases agree with TRBD2. V shed 0 bases and J 2 bases; nucleotides not matched to a gene: 3. The germline gives CDR1 SGHRS, CDR2 YFSETQ. This CDR3 is 16 amino acids long. The CDR3 sequence is CASSLGPSGGQETQYF. The DNA for the CDR3 is TGCGCCAGCAGCTTGGGGCCTAGCGGGGGGCAAGAGACCCAGTACTTC.

V is TRBV30 and J is TRBJ1-1; 7 bases are a match to TRBD1. Germline CDR1 reads GTSNPN; CDR2 reads SVGIG (reference sequence). The junction had 8 bases not matched to a gene; V was cut back by 4 bases and J by 6 bases. The CDR3 loop spans 13 amino acids. This chain's CDR3 is CAWTTDRVSEAFF. CDR3 nucleotide sequence: TGTGCCTGGACTACAGACAGGGTCTCTGAAGCTTTCTTT.

This clone has just a few counts. V gene TRBV5-5 combines with J gene TRBJ1-4; D is perhaps TRBD1 (5 bases). The CDR3 is 14 residues long. CDR1 and CDR2 from the germline V gene are SGHKS and YYEKEE (reference sequence). V was trimmed by 4 bases and J by 5 bases, leaving 12 bases between them. CDR3 in amino acids: CASSRGTDNEKLFF. The CDR3 region has the DNA TGTGCCAGCAGCCGCGGGACGGACAATGAAAAACTGTTTTTT.

The chain couples TRBV7-3 to TRBJ1-6; possible D gene TRBD1, 6 bases. Germline V lookup: CDR1 SGHTA, CDR2 FQGTGA. The CDR3 is 14 amino acids. The germline V and J ends were trimmed by 1 base and 7 bases, with 8 bases remaining between them. CDR3 amino acids: CASSLNGQNSPLHF. CDR3 DNA sequence: TGTGCCAGCAGCTTAAATGGACAGAATTCACCCCTCCACTTT.

The chain uses TRBV25-1 and TRBJ2-5, with TRBD1 as a possible D gene (5 bases). V lost 0 bases and J 5 bases, leaving 10 bases between the germline ends. Germline V lookup: CDR1 MGHDK, CDR2 SYGVNS. The length of the CDR3 is 14 residues. In nucleotides, the CDR3 is TGTGCCAGCAGTGAATATCAGGGCATCGAGACCCAGTACTTC. Protein sequence: CASSEYQGIETQYF.